These T cell receptor beta chains were read from a single sample in a study of blood T cell repertoires in COVID-19. TCRdb's table, derived via immunoSEQ multiplex PCR, lists solely in-frame clones and lacks some. The sample contains over 200,000 clones, around 90% of which appear only once. Sequenced input: PBMCs or T cells enriched from blood (not recorded which). These receptors all stem from a man under 40 who had been exposed to COVID-19. Each CDR3 is given with its conserved first and last residue. D genes are given only for firm matches. Size values are once, few and many counts, or a class for expanded clones, and some rows have none.

>NA|NA|TRBJ2-2|TRBV5-1
TGCGCCAGCAGCTGGGACTCGAACACCGGGGAGCTGTTTTTT
CASSWDSNTGELFF
>TRBD2|NA|TRBJ2-1|TRBV5-4
TGTGCCAGCAGCTTGGTGATAGCGGGTAATGAGCAGTTCTTC
CASSLVIAGNEQFF
>NA|few|TRBJ1-5|TRBV7-6
TGTGCCAGCAGCTTAGTGGGGAATAGAGGGAGTCAGCCCCAGCATTTT
CASSLVGNRGSQPQHF
>NA|NA|TRBJ1-2|TRBV5-1
TGCGCCAGCAGCTTGATGGGAATGGTCCGGGACACCAAAAACTATGGCTACACCTTC
CASSLMGMVRDTKNYGYTF
>NA|NA|TRBJ2-6|TRBV7-2
TGTGCCAGCAGCTTAGAGACGGGACACCTTGGGGCCAACGTCCTGACTTTC
CASSLETGHLGANVLTF
>NA|NA|TRBJ1-2|TRBV6-5
TGTGCCAGCAGTTACTCGAGACAGGTTTATAACTATGGCTACACCTTC
CASSYSRQVYNYGYTF
>NA|NA|TRBJ1-3|TRBV10-3
TGTGCCATCAGAGAGCCAGGAAACACCATATATTTT
CAIREPGNTIYF
>NA|NA|TRBJ1-6|TRBV5-4
TGTGCCAGCAGCTTTGAAGGGAGACAGGTCTCATCCCTCCACTTT
CASSFEGRQVSSLHF
>NA|few|TRBJ1-2|TRBV19
TGTGCCAGTAGGCTCCGGGGCCCAGCGGGGTATGGCTACACCTTC
CASRLRGPAGYGYTF
>TRBD1|NA|TRBJ1-1|TRBV5-1
TGCGCCAGCAGCTTAGGACAGGCGGGGACTTTCTTT
CASSLGQAGTFF
>TRBD1|NA|TRBJ1-5|TRBV11-2
TGTGCCAGCAGCGTGACAGGGGCGCCTAGCAATCAGCCCCAGCATTTT
CASSVTGAPSNQPQHF
>NA|NA|TRBJ1-1|TRBV5-1
TGCGCCAGCACACTTCCCGGGCGGGCGAACACTGAAGCTTTCTTT
CASTLPGRANTEAFF
>TRBD2|NA|TRBJ2-1|TRBV11-2
TGTGCCAGCAGCTCTACTAGCGGGGGGGCCCTCTCCAATGAGCAGTTCTTC
CASSSTSGGALSNEQFF
>NA|NA|TRBJ2-7|TRBV11-2
TGTGCCAGCAGCTTAGGGACTTATGGAGTCTACGAGCAGTACTTC
CASSLGTYGVYEQYF
>NA|NA|TRBJ1-1|TRBV3-1/TRBV3-2
TGTGCCAGCAGCCAACGACAGGAAAACACTGAAGCTTTCTTT
CASSQRQENTEAFF
>TRBD2|NA|TRBJ2-5|TRBV7-9
TGTGCCAGCAGCGCCGGGGGAGGGTTCGAGACCCAGTACTTC
CASSAGGGFETQYF
>TRBD1|NA|TRBJ2-1|TRBV5-6
TGTGCCAGCAGCTTAGGGGACAGGGGATACAATGAGCAGTTCTTC
CASSLGDRGYNEQFF
>NA|NA|TRBJ1-2|TRBV28
TGTGCCAGCAGTCCGACAGCCAACTATGGCTACACCTTC
CASSPTANYGYTF
>TRBD1|NA|TRBJ1-6|TRBV18
TGTGCCAGCTCAGACAGGGGAAGAGATTCACCCCTCCACTTT
CASSDRGRDSPLHF
>TRBD2|NA|TRBJ2-7|TRBV6-4
TGTGCCAGCAGTGCCCGGGGGGGGAGTGACGAGCAGTACTTC
CASSARGGSDEQYF
>NA|NA|TRBJ2-3|TRBV19
TGTGCCAGTAGTATAGGGGGGGGCTCAGGAGATACGCAGTATTTT
CASSIGGGSGDTQYF
>TRBD1|NA|TRBJ2-2|TRBV24-1
TGTGCCACCAGTGATTCCGGGACAGGGGACACCGGGGAGCTGTTTTTT
CATSDSGTGDTGELFF
>NA|NA|TRBJ1-2|TRBV29-1
TGCAGCGTCCCATCAATACCGAAACGCCTATATGGCTACACCTTC
CSVPSIPKRLYGYTF
>NA|once|TRBJ1-2|TRBV4-1
TGCGCCAGCAGCCAAAACAGGGTAGGCTACACCTTC
CASSQNRVGYTF
>NA|NA|TRBJ2-5|TRBV5-1
TGCGCCAGCAGCTATAGCGGATACCAAGAGACCCAGTACTTC
CASSYSGYQETQYF
>TRBD1|NA|TRBJ2-7|TRBV3-1/TRBV3-2
TGTGCCAGCAGCCAAGCGACAGGGGGGGAGCAGTACTTC
CASSQATGGEQYF
>TRBD2|NA|TRBJ2-3|TRBV6-5
TGTGCCAGCAGCCGGGGGGGTCGGGGCACAGATACGCAGTATTTT
CASSRGGRGTDTQYF
>TRBD1|NA|TRBJ2-5|TRBV3-1/TRBV3-2
TGTGCCAGCAGCGGCCAGGGGGCTCGAGAGACCCAGTACTTC
CASSGQGARETQYF
>NA|NA|TRBJ2-7|TRBV29-1
TGCAGCGTTGTGACCGACAGGGAGGTTGACTACGAGCAGTACTTC
CSVVTDREVDYEQYF
>TRBD1|few|TRBJ1-6|TRBV4-3
TGCGCCAGCAGCCAAGATAGTGCACCGGGACAGGAAGGTTCACCCCTCCACTTT
CASSQDSAPGQEGSPLHF
>NA|NA|TRBJ2-5|TRBV19
TGTGCCAGTAGTATTGGGGCAGCACAAGAGACCCAGTACTTC
CASSIGAAQETQYF
>TRBD2|NA|TRBJ2-5|TRBV19
TGTGCCAGTCGTAGCGGGGGGGCCGGAGAGACCCAGTACTTC
CASRSGGAGETQYF
>TRBD1|NA|TRBJ1-5|TRBV6-5
TGTGCCAGCAGGAAAGACAGGGGGCATCAGCCCCAGCATTTT
CASRKDRGHQPQHF
>TRBD2|few|TRBJ2-3|TRBV6-4
TGTGCCAGCAGTGAGCGGGGGGGCCAAGATACGCAGTATTTT
CASSERGGQDTQYF
>TRBD2|NA|TRBJ2-5|TRBV11-3
TGTGCCAGCAGCTTAGGAGTCGGGCTAGCGGGTACCGAGACCCAGTACTTC
CASSLGVGLAGTETQYF
>TRBD1|NA|TRBJ1-3|TRBV7-8
TGTGCCAGCAGCCCCAAGACAGGGTTCTCTGGAAACACCATATATTTT
CASSPKTGFSGNTIYF
>NA|NA|TRBJ1-1|TRBV11-2
TGTGCCAGCGGTGGGGGCATGAACACTGAAGCTTTCTTT
CASGGGMNTEAFF
>NA|NA|TRBJ2-2|TRBV5-6
TGTGCCAGCAGCTTAGACAGCTACACCGGGGAGCTGTTTTTT
CASSLDSYTGELFF
>NA|NA|TRBJ1-4|TRBV6-1
TGTGCCAGCAGTGAAAGGCCGGCATCCGGGGGAAAACTGTTTTTT
CASSERPASGGKLFF
>NA|NA|TRBJ2-7|TRBV27
TGTGCCAGCAGCCCCGGGACTTCCTACGAGCAGTACTTC
CASSPGTSYEQYF
>NA|NA|TRBJ1-4|TRBV27
TGTGCCAGCAGTTTCGACAGTATTCCTGAAAAACTGTTTTTT
CASSFDSIPEKLFF
>NA|NA|TRBJ2-3|TRBV13
TGTGCCAGCAGCTTAGGATCTCTAAGGGAGAGGAGAGATACGCAGTATTTT
CASSLGSLRERRDTQYF
>TRBD1|few|TRBJ1-1|TRBV19
TGTGCCAGTGGACAGGGGTTCTTTGGCACTGAAGCTTTCTTT
CASGQGFFGTEAFF
>TRBD2|once|TRBJ2-3|TRBV19
TGTGCCAGTAGTATAGGGAGGACTAGCGGGGGGAACACAGATACGCAGTATTTT
CASSIGRTSGGNTDTQYF
>TRBD1|NA|TRBJ2-1|TRBV25-1
TGTGCCAGCAGTGAAGACAGGGGTTCCTACAATGAGCAGTTCTTC
CASSEDRGSYNEQFF
>TRBD2|NA|TRBJ2-3|TRBV27
TGTGCCAGCGGGAAGACGGGACTAGCTCCTTCGCAGTATTTT
CASGKTGLAPSQYF
>NA|once|TRBJ1-5|TRBV19
TGTGCCAGTAGTATAGCTGTCCGTCAGCCCCAGCATTTT
CASSIAVRQPQHF
>NA|once|TRBJ1-6|TRBV5-8
TGTGCCAGCAGCTTGGTTGGCGGATCACCCCTCCACTTT
CASSLVGGSPLHF
>NA|NA|TRBJ2-2|TRBV6-5
TGTGCCAGCAGTTACTCCGGTTCGCGGGAGCTGTTTTTT
CASSYSGSRELFF
>NA|NA|TRBJ1-4|TRBV19
TGTGCCAGTAGTCCCTCCTGGGGGGGGTCGTTTGAAAAACTGTTTTTT
CASSPSWGGSFEKLFF
>NA|NA|TRBJ2-7|TRBV4-2
TGTGCCAGCAGCCAAGAGGTGGTCGAGTGGGGAGGCTACGAGCAGTACTTC
CASSQEVVEWGGYEQYF
>NA|NA|TRBJ1-2|TRBV6-4
TGTGCCAGCAGTCCCTCTGGGGGGGGTGGCTACACCTTC
CASSPSGGGGYTF
>TRBD1|NA|TRBJ1-1|TRBV16
TGTGCCAGCAGCCCCCAGGGGGCAGGCGGGGTGGACACTGAAGCTTTCTTT
CASSPQGAGGVDTEAFF
>TRBD1|few|TRBJ1-1|TRBV6-6
TGTGCCAGCAGTAGCCGGGACAGGGGGGCCACTGAAGCTTTCTTT
CASSSRDRGATEAFF
>TRBD2|NA|TRBJ2-2|TRBV4-1
TGCGCCAGCAGCCAAGATGGGGGGGCCGGGGAGCTGTTTTTT
CASSQDGGAGELFF
>NA|NA|TRBJ1-6|TRBV5-1
TGCGCCAGCAGCTCAGGGTTGGCGGATAATTCACCCCTCCACTTT
CASSSGLADNSPLHF
>TRBD1|NA|TRBJ1-3|TRBV3-1/TRBV3-2
TGTGCCAGCAGTGTACAGGGGTCTGGAAACACCATATATTTT
CASSVQGSGNTIYF